The 32 T cell receptor beta chains listed next were all sequenced from one sample in a study of blood T cell repertoires in COVID-19. The table came from immunoSEQ multiplex PCR; TCRdb's copy has only in-frame clones and leaves some out. The sample contains 65,000 to 75,000 clones, roughly 80% of which appear only once. The specimen sequenced was peripheral blood. The receptors were sampled from an elderly man with acute or convalescent COVID-19.

The J gene is TRBJ1-2, the V gene TRBV7-8, with a tentative D call TRBD1 (5 bases). The CDR3 runs to 14 residues. With 6 bases removed from V and 0 bases from J, the gap between germline ends came to 11 bases. CDR1 is SGHVS, CDR2 FQNEAQ, per germline. DNA of the CDR3: TGTGCCAGCAGACAAGACAGTTCTAACTATGGCTACACCTTC. Translated: CASRQDSSNYGYTF.

The V gene is TRBV6-1, the J gene TRBJ1-4; 9 bases line up with TRBD1. This CDR3 comprises 16 residues. V lost 3 bases and J lost 7; bases outside the gene matches: 9. The V gene's germline CDR1 is MNHNS and CDR2 SASEGT. In DNA form, the CDR3 reads TGTGCCAGCAGTGACCGGGACAGGGAGGGGGGTGAAAAACTGTTTTTT. It yields the protein CASSDRDREGGEKLFF.

This chain connects TRBV28 to TRBJ2-5; TRBD1 agrees at 7 bases. V lost 5 bases and J lost 3; bases outside the gene matches: 6. The CDR3 covers 14 residues. Germline CDR1 and CDR2: MDHEN and SYDVKM. The CDR3 loop is CASSPSGTEETQYF. CDR3 bases: TGTGCCAGCAGTCCCTCCGGGACAGAAGAGACCCAGTACTTC.

The genes are TRBV28 and TRBJ1-1, with 10 positions matching TRBD1. Germline CDR1 reads MDHEN; CDR2 reads SYDVKM. The CDR3 runs to 15 residues. The ends lost 6 bases at V and 0 bases at J; junction bases unmatched: 4. The CDR3 spells CASRTGTGVNTEAFF. CDR3 in DNA: TGTGCCAGCAGAACCGGGACAGGGGTGAACACTGAAGCTTTCTTT. Using reference TRBV28 and TRBJ1-1 for the parts outside the CDR3, the full variable domain is DVKVTQSSRYLVKRTGEKVFLECVQDMDHENMFWYRQDPGLGLRLIYFSYDVKMKEKGDIPEGYSVSREKKERFSLILESASTNQTSMYLCASRTGTGVNTEAFFGQGTRLTVV.

CDR3: CASSPDQGEASVTYEQYF. The CDR3 DNA follows: TGTGCCAGCTCACCGGACCAGGGTGAGGCTAGCGTGACCTACGAGCAGTACTTC. V is TRBV18 and J is TRBJ2-7, with a possible D match to TRBD2 (6 bases). V was pared by 3 bases and J by 2 bases, with 23 bases between. CDR1 KGHSH and CDR2 LQKENI come from the germline V gene. This CDR3 spans 18 amino acids. Together with reference TRBV18 and TRBJ2-7, the CDR3 gives the full variable domain: NAGVMQNPRHLVRRRGQEARLRCSPMKGHSHVYWYRQLPEEGLKFMVYLQKENIIDESGMPKERFSAEFPKEGPSILRIQQVVRGDSAAYFCASSPDQGEASVTYEQYFGPGTRLTVT.

The chain carries TRBV5-1 and TRBJ1-5; TRBD1 aligns across 9 bases. V was clipped by 4 bases and J by 6 bases; unmatched bases: 8. Germline values: CDR1 SGHRS, CDR2 YFSETQ. There are 15 residues in the CDR3. The CDR3, as DNA: TGCGCCAGCAGCACGGACAGGGGAGTTTGTCAGCCCCAGCATTTT. It translates to CASSTDRGVCQPQHF.

The gene calls are TRBV7-9 and TRBJ2-1; D possibly corresponds to TRBD2 (7 bases). This CDR3 is 17 amino acids long. Germline CDR1 reads SEHNR; CDR2 reads FQNEAQ (reference sequence). Trimming took 5 bases from V and 4 from J, leaving 21 bases between them. The CDR3 nucleotides read TGTGCCAGCAGCGGAGGGGGTTCGTTAGCGGGTTACAATGAGCAGTTCTTC. Translating it yields CASSGGGSLAGYNEQFF.

The genes are TRBV5-6 and TRBJ1-5; 8 bases are a match to TRBD1. The CDR3 runs 14 residues. Germline CDR1 is SGHDT and CDR2 is YYEEEE. V trimming: 4 bases; J trimming: 5 bases; junction bases outside the gene matches: 5. CDR3 coding DNA: TGTGCCAGCAGCCTCGACAGGGGCGATCAGCCCCAGCATTTT. Amino acids: CASSLDRGDQPQHF.

This clone was picked up many times. The genes are TRBV6-5 and TRBJ2-7, with 7 nucleotides matching TRBD1. CDR3 size: 16 residues. Germline V gives CDR1 MNHEY, CDR2 SVGAGI. J lost 3 bases, V lost 1 base, and 9 bases had no gene match. CDR3 sequence reads: CASSYFPRQGDYEQYF. CDR3 in DNA: TGTGCCAGCAGTTACTTTCCGAGACAGGGCGACTACGAGCAGTACTTC.

The genes are TRBV7-9 and TRBJ2-5; D is ambiguous. Trimming pared 6 bases from V and 1 base from J, leaving 9 bases between. The V gene's germline CDR1 is SEHNR and CDR2 FQNEAQ (reference sequence). This CDR3 is built from 13 residues. The CDR3 is CASRDELQETQYF. CDR3 nucleotide sequence: TGTGCCAGCAGAGATGAACTCCAAGAGACCCAGTACTTC.

The chain uses TRBV4-1 and TRBJ2-1, with TRBD2 matching 9 bases. The germline CDR1 and CDR2 sequences are MGHRA and YSYEKL. The CDR3 loop spans 17 amino acids. After removal of 1 base from V and 4 bases from J, the junction contained 8 bases not matched to a gene. The CDR3 is CASSQVYSGGPYNEQFF. As DNA, the CDR3 is TGCGCCAGCAGCCAAGTCTACAGCGGGGGGCCTTACAATGAGCAGTTCTTC.

The J gene is TRBJ2-3, the V gene TRBV18, with D perhaps matching TRBD1 (7 bases). The CDR3 is 16 residues long. The V end lost 3 bases, the J end lost 5 bases, and 18 bases lay between the germline ends. Germline V gives CDR1 KGHSH, CDR2 LQKENI. The CDR3 DNA is TGTGCCAGCTCACCCAGAACGGCAGGGGGGATAGATACGCAGTATTTT. It codes for CASSPRTAGGIDTQYF.

This chain connects TRBV4-2 to TRBJ2-1; D may be TRBD1 (6 bases). Germline-derived CDR1 and CDR2 are LGHNA and YNFKEQ. The CDR3 is 17 residues long. Trimming left V 4 bases short and J 0 bases short, with 16 bases between. The chain's CDR3 is CASSPLETGLSYNEQFF. In DNA form, the CDR3 reads TGTGCCAGCAGCCCCTTGGAGACAGGTCTCTCCTACAATGAGCAGTTCTTC.

The chain recombines TRBV18 with TRBJ1-6; no clear D. Trimming left V 4 bases short and J 0 bases short, with 10 bases between. The CDR3 totals 16 residues. CDR1 is KGHSH and CDR2 is LQKENI in the germline V gene. CDR3 region: CASSRDSSSYNSPLHF. CDR3 in DNA: TGTGCCAGCTCACGTGACTCGAGCTCCTATAATTCACCCCTCCACTTT.

This chain uses TRBV11-2 with TRBJ1-5; no clear D. The CDR3 length is 12 residues. Germline CDR1 and CDR2: SGHAT and FQNNGV. V was clipped by 5 bases and J by 6 bases, with 8 bases between them. CDR3 sequence (DNA): TGTGCCAGCAGCACTCCCGGTCAGCCCCAGCATTTT. Residues: CASSTPGQPQHF.

This clone was counted between two and nine times. This chain uses TRBV5-4 with TRBJ2-2; tentative D call: TRBD2 (6 bases). Germline loops: CDR1 SGHNT, CDR2 YYREEE (reference sequence). The CDR3 is made up of 15 amino acids. The V end lost 0 bases, the J end lost 2 bases, and 8 bases lay between the germline ends. Written as DNA, the CDR3 is TGTGCCAGCAGCTTGGGGGGGGATAACACCGGGGAGCTGTTTTTT. Protein sequence: CASSLGGDNTGELFF.

The chain carries TRBV6-5 and TRBJ2-4; 7 bases fit TRBD1. The ends lost 5 bases at V and 2 bases at J; junction bases unmatched: 6. There are 15 residues in the CDR3. CDR1 is MNHEY and CDR2 is SVGAGI in the germline V gene. The CDR3 nucleotides are TGTGCCAGCAGTCCTGACAGGGCGTCCAAAAACATTCAGTACTTC. Amino acid sequence: CASSPDRASKNIQYF.

The CDR3 region is CASSFQAGDEQYF. CDR3 sequence (DNA): TGTGCCAGCAGCTTTCAGGCGGGGGACGAGCAGTACTTC. This sequence joins TRBV7-6 and TRBJ2-7, with TRBD2 matching over 7 bases. There are 13 residues in the CDR3. Germline CDR1 is SGHVS and CDR2 is FNYEAQ. The trim removed 3 bases at V and 5 bases at J, leaving 4 bases unmatched.

The chain combines TRBV10-2 with TRBJ1-5; perhaps TRBD1 as D (5 bases). Between the trimmed V and J ends, which lost 2 bases and 9 bases, there was a span of 11 bases. Looked up from germline, CDR1 is WSHSY and CDR2 is SAAADI. This CDR3 has 13 residues. This chain's CDR3 is CASSETGQGPQHF. The DNA of the CDR3 is TGCGCCAGCAGTGAGACAGGCCAAGGGCCCCAGCATTTT.

The sample holds a few counts of this clone. In DNA form, the CDR3 reads TGTGCCAGCAGCCGCTACACAGATACGCAGTATTTT. Amino acids: CASSRYTDTQYF. V usage is TRBV9 and J usage is TRBJ2-3; D call uncertain. Deletions cut 4 bases from V and 2 bases from J, with 5 bases between. Germline V gives CDR1 SGDLS, CDR2 YYNGEE. This CDR3 has 12 amino acids.

V is TRBV24-1 and J is TRBJ1-1, with TRBD1 matching over 12 bases. Losses at the gene ends were 7 bases for V and 5 bases for J; bases not matched to a gene: 4. This CDR3 is 14 amino acids long. Germline V gives CDR1 KGHDR, CDR2 SFDVKD. The CDR3 nucleotides are TGTGCCACCAGGGGGACAGGGGGCATGACTGAAGCTTTCTTT. Translation gives CATRGTGGMTEAFF.

The rearrangement uses TRBV6-4 and TRBJ2-1, with TRBD2 matching over 8 bases. Germline V CDR1 and CDR2: MRHNA, SNTAGT. The CDR3 totals 14 residues. Unmatched junction bases numbered 3, after V lost 8 bases and J lost 0 bases. CDR3 in DNA: TGTGCCAGCGGAAGCGGGGGCTCCTACAATGAGCAGTTCTTC. Translation gives CASGSGGSYNEQFF.

V usage is TRBV7-2 and J usage is TRBJ2-2, with 7 nucleotides matching TRBD1. Per germline, CDR1 SGHTA and CDR2 FQGNSA. The CDR3 is 16 amino acids. V trimming: 5 bases; J trimming: 0 bases; junction bases outside the gene matches: 6. Here the CDR3 reads CASSKQGPPNTGELFF. Here the CDR3 DNA reads TGTGCCAGCAGCAAACAGGGGCCCCCGAACACCGGGGAGCTGTTTTTT.

The genes are TRBV7-9 and TRBJ1-3; D not resolved. Germline CDR1 reads SEHNR; CDR2 reads FQNEAQ (reference sequence). The CDR3 is 15 residues long. The V end was cut by 3 bases, the J end by 2 bases, with 11 bases between. CDR3: CASSFFPDTGNTIYF. Written as DNA, the CDR3 is TGTGCCAGCAGCTTTTTTCCAGACACTGGAAACACCATATATTTT.

V usage is TRBV5-1 and J usage is TRBJ1-5, with D hard to call. Per the germline V gene, CDR1 is SGHRS and CDR2 is YFSETQ. The CDR3 consists of 14 residues. Trimming pared 0 bases from V and 3 bases from J, leaving 7 bases between. This CDR3 reads CASSLDSPNQPQHF. CDR3 bases: TGCGCCAGCAGCTTGGACAGTCCCAATCAGCCCCAGCATTTT.

Only a few counts were recorded for this clone. The J gene is TRBJ1-1, the V gene TRBV6-5; no clear D. The germline V gene has CDR1 MNHEY and CDR2 SVGAGI. Trimming shortened V by 7 bases and J by 1 base, and 13 bases separated the two germline ends. CDR3 length: 14 amino acids. The CDR3 here is CASTRNRRNTEAFF. The CDR3 DNA reads as TGTGCCAGCACCCGAAATCGCAGGAACACTGAAGCTTTCTTT.

This rearrangement joins TRBV24-1 to TRBJ2-3; 9 nucleotides match TRBD2. CDR1 KGHDR and CDR2 SFDVKD come from the germline V gene. J was trimmed by 4 bases and V by 9 bases; bases with no gene match: 7. The CDR3 spans 14 residues. This chain's CDR3 is CATGIAGVPDTQYF. CDR3 DNA: TGTGCCACCGGTATAGCGGGAGTCCCAGATACGCAGTATTTT.

This clone was observed a handful of times. The chain recombines TRBV6-2 or TRBV6-3 with TRBJ1-1; D gene unclear. In germline, CDR1 is MNHEY, CDR2 SVGEGT. CDR3 size: 16 residues. V shed 4 bases and J shed 1 base, with 16 bases lying between them. This chain's CDR3 is CASSFRGRSGNTEAFF. As DNA, the CDR3 is TGTGCCAGCAGTTTCCGGGGTCGAAGCGGGAACACTGAAGCTTTCTTT.

The rearrangement uses TRBV7-2 and TRBJ1-2; 10 bases agree with TRBD1. J lost 6 bases, V lost 6 bases, and 4 bases had no gene match. The length of the CDR3 is 13 residues. Looked up from germline, CDR1 is SGHTA and CDR2 is FQGNSA. CDR3 sequence: CASRKTGGNGYTF. The CDR3 DNA reads TGTGCCAGCAGGAAGACAGGGGGCAATGGCTACACCTTC.

The chain joins TRBV5-1 to TRBJ2-7; TRBD1 is a possible D gene (6 bases). The CDR3 sequence is 15 residues long. V was clipped by 4 bases and J by 2 bases, with 16 bases between them. CDR1 is SGHRS and CDR2 is YFSETQ in the germline V gene. The CDR3 reads CASSPAPTGTYEQYF. The CDR3 DNA is TGCGCCAGCAGCCCCGCCCCAACAGGGACCTACGAGCAGTACTTC.

The chain carries TRBV21-1 and TRBJ1-2. TRBV21-1 is a listed pseudogene. This CDR3 has 14 amino acids. The CDR3 loop reads CASSKAGGNYGYTF. As DNA, the CDR3 is TGTGCCAGCAGCAAAGCAGGCGGCAACTATGGCTACACCTTC.

The genes are TRBV19 and TRBJ2-3; the D gene is possibly TRBD2 (5 bases). This CDR3 region has 15 residues. The germline V and J ends were trimmed by 3 bases and 0 bases, with 10 bases remaining between them. Germline CDR1 LNHDA, CDR2 SQIVND (reference sequence). The CDR3 is CASSIGIPSTDTQYF. The CDR3 bases are TGTGCCAGTAGTATCGGGATACCTAGCACAGATACGCAGTATTTT.